These 16 T cell receptor beta chains share one sample of origin, sequenced in a study of metastatic and nonmetastatic thyroid tumors. Prior to thyroid surgery, none of the patients had received any treatment. TCRdb reprocessed the PCR reads using MiXCR. Among 25,000 to 30,000 clones listed, roughly 24% were seen once. The sequencing input was blood. The source of these receptors is a female donor with papillary thyroid cancer or a benign thyroid nodule (not recorded which). Some clones in this sample may be carry-over from other donors' samples.

This chain links TRBV20-1 with TRBJ2-3; TRBD2 aligns across 11 bases. CDR1 and CDR2 (germline): DFQATT, SNEGSKA (reference sequence). The trim removed 6 bases at V and 4 bases at J, leaving 6 bases unmatched. This CDR3 contains 14 residues. CDR3 sequence (DNA): TGCAGTGCAATGACTAGCGGGATTTCAGATACGCAGTATTTT. It translates to CSAMTSGISDTQYF.

This clone was seen more than once but under ten times. The CDR3 DNA sequence: TGTGCCAGCAAGAACACGGGAGGGCGGGGAACAGATACGCAGTATTTT. Protein product: CASKNTGGRGTDTQYF. J is TRBJ2-3 and V is TRBV28; 8 nucleotides agree with TRBD2. Germline assignment: CDR1 MDHEN and CDR2 SYDVKM. CDR3 length: 16 amino acids. J gave up 3 bases and V 7 bases, and 12 bases lay outside the gene matches.

This clone has ten or more counts. V and J are TRBV28 and TRBJ2-5; D possibly corresponds to TRBD1 (6 bases). The ends were cut back, 5 bases at V and 0 bases at J, with 10 bases in the middle. The CDR3 is 14 residues long. Germline V CDR1 and CDR2: MDHEN, SYDVKM. CDR3 in DNA: TGTGCCAGCAGTGCCTCAGGGGACCAAGAGACCCAGTACTTC. Its protein is CASSASGDQETQYF. The entire variable domain, with the rest obtained from reference TRBV28 and TRBJ2-5, is as follows: DVKVTQSSRYLVKRTGEKVFLECVQDMDHENMFWYRQDPGLGLRLIYFSYDVKMKEKGDIPEGYSVSREKKERFSLILESASTNQTSMYLCASSASGDQETQYFGPGTRLLVL.

This clone was seen only a few times. The V and J genes are TRBV6-2 or TRBV6-3 and TRBJ2-7; 7 bases match TRBD2. Germline loops: CDR1 MNHEY, CDR2 SVGEGT. J lost 4 bases, V lost 6 bases, and 15 bases had no gene match. The CDR3 sequence is 16 residues long. CDR3: CASRGLSGGELYEQYF. As DNA, the CDR3 is TGTGCCAGCAGGGGACTATCGGGAGGTGAGCTGTACGAGCAGTACTTC.

Sample share makes this clone medium-sized. The chain joins TRBV7-3 to TRBJ2-2; either TRBD1 or TRBD2 may fit D (7 bases each). The CDR3 covers 18 residues. Germline V gives CDR1 SGHTA, CDR2 FQGTGA. V dropped 0 bases and J dropped 6 bases, with 20 bases sitting between them. CDR3 region: CASSLTRSGGGSPGELFF. The CDR3 DNA follows: TGTGCCAGCAGCTTAACGAGATCAGGGGGAGGGTCGCCCGGGGAGCTGTTTTTT.

The V call is TRBV18, the J call TRBJ2-7; maybe TRBD1 (5 bases). V gave up 1 base and J gave up 5 bases, with 18 bases separating them. This CDR3 is built from 16 residues. The germline V gene encodes CDR1 KGHSH and CDR2 LQKENI. CDR3 sequence (DNA): TGTGCCAGCTCACCACGAGGAAGGGGTCTAAAGGACGAGCAGTACTTC. Translating it yields CASSPRGRGLKDEQYF.

This clone was detected many times. The CDR3 region is CASSPRGRELFF. The CDR3 nucleotides are TGTGCCAGCAGCCCCAGGGGGAGGGAACTGTTTTTT. The V gene is TRBV3-1, the J gene TRBJ1-4, with 7 bases aligning to TRBD1. Germline values: CDR1 LGHDT, CDR2 YNNKEL (reference sequence). CDR3 length: 12 residues. The V and J ends lost 4 bases and 12 bases, in that order; junction bases with no gene match: 5.

The chain has TRBV12-3 or TRBV12-4 and TRBJ2-7, with 12 positions matching TRBD1. V was pared by 7 bases and J by 7 bases, with 8 bases of the junction left unmatched. The CDR3 sequence is 14 residues long. CDR3 nucleotides: TGTGCCAGCATCCAAGGGACAGGGGGCAGTGAGCAGTACTTC. It translates to CASIQGTGGSEQYF.

This clone was detected many times. The genes are TRBV5-1 and TRBJ2-1; no clear D gene. CDR1 is SGHRS and CDR2 is YFSETQ in the germline V gene. The germline V and J ends were trimmed by 7 bases and 3 bases, with 11 bases remaining between them. The CDR3 has 13 residues. The CDR3 coding sequence is TGCGCCAGCCAACATGAGGTCTACAATGAGCAGTTCTTC. Amino acids: CASQHEVYNEQFF.

The chain uses TRBV6-1 and TRBJ1-2; TRBD1 matches at 7 bases. This CDR3 contains 15 residues. Trimming removed 3 bases from V and 4 bases from J; junction bases left unmatched: 8. Germline CDR1 reads MNHNS; CDR2 reads SASEGT. The CDR3 protein is CASSDDPGQSYGYTF. The CDR3 bases are TGTGCCAGCAGTGATGACCCGGGACAGAGCTATGGCTACACCTTC.

The sample holds many counts of this clone. The chain has TRBV7-9 and TRBJ2-1; D is perhaps TRBD2 (6 bases). Germline V CDR1 and CDR2: SEHNR, FQNEAQ (reference sequence). The CDR3 loop spans 15 amino acids. Trimming left V 1 base short and J 7 bases short, with 14 bases between. The CDR3 region has the DNA TGTGCCAGCAGCTTAGGGGACTCCCGCTTAAATGAGCAGTTCTTC. Translation: CASSLGDSRLNEQFF. The complete variable domain, with remaining parts taken from reference TRBV7-9 and TRBJ2-1, reads DTGVSQNPRHKITKRGQNVTFRCDPISEHNRLYWYRQTLGQGPEFLTYFQNEAQLEKSRLLSDRFSAERPKGSFSTLEIQRTEQGDSAMYLCASSLGDSRLNEQFFGPGTRLTVL.

The rearrangement links TRBV2 to TRBJ1-2; D might be TRBD1 (5 bases). The germline V gene has CDR1 SNHLY and CDR2 FYNNEI. This CDR3 region has 16 residues. V lost 6 bases to trimming and J lost 2 bases, with 19 bases between them. The chain's CDR3 is CASSRSGGFGNYGYTF. The CDR3 nucleotides read TGTGCCAGCAGCCGTTCCGGGGGGTTCGGGAACTATGGCTACACCTTC.

The CDR3 reads CASSLPTGFNGYTF. The CDR3 DNA reads as TGTGCCAGCAGTTTACCCACAGGGTTTAACGGCTACACCTTC. V is TRBV28 and J is TRBJ1-2; the D gene is possibly TRBD1 (6 bases). The CDR3 loop spans 14 amino acids. Germline V CDR1 and CDR2: MDHEN, SYDVKM. V was trimmed by 2 bases and J by 8 bases, leaving 15 bases between them.

This clone was counted ten times or more. The V call is TRBV20-1, the J call TRBJ2-3; D not certain. CDR3 size: 10 residues. Trimming removed 8 bases at V and 11 bases at J, with 14 bases between. Germline CDR1 and CDR2: DFQATT and SNEGSKA (reference sequence). In nucleotides, the CDR3 is TGCAGTACTGGGTCATTGGAGCAGTATTTT. Translated, it gives CSTGSLEQYF.

By frequency in the sample, this clone is medium-sized. The rearrangement uses TRBV11-2 and TRBJ2-7, with 7 bases aligning to TRBD2. Germline CDR1 and CDR2: SGHAT and FQNNGV. There are 15 residues in the CDR3. Trimming took 0 bases from V and 11 from J; bases not matched to a gene: 13. CDR3 nucleotide sequence: TGTGCCAGCAGCTTAGAAGTGACTAGCATTCGGCGAGAGTACTTC. This codes for CASSLEVTSIRREYF.

By proportion, this clone is medium-sized (0.01 to 0.1%). CDR3 loop: CASSHIGDAFYEQYF. In DNA form, the CDR3 reads TGCGCCAGCAGCCATATCGGGGACGCTTTTTACGAGCAGTACTTC. The V and J genes are TRBV4-1 and TRBJ2-7; possibly TRBD1 or TRBD2 for D (5 bases each). The germline gives CDR1 MGHRA, CDR2 YSYEKL. Between the trimmed V and J ends, which lost 3 bases and 4 bases, there was a span of 16 bases. This CDR3 is built from 15 residues.